Listed below are T cell receptor beta chains from one sample, sequenced in a study of radiation and T cells in renal cell carcinoma. TCRdb's table, derived via immunoSEQ multiplex PCR, lists solely in-frame clones and lacks some. The sample lists about 120,000 clones; 81% were seen once. The source was blood, collected from a patient whose treatment included radiotherapy and nephrectomy. The receptors originated from a man in his forties or fifties with renal cell carcinoma. Each CDR3 is given with its conserved first and last residue. The D gene is left open where the match is weak. Clone sizes are given selectively: once, few, many, or a class where the clone is expanded.

TRBJ1-5	15	.	.	TRBV6-1	TGTGCCAGCAGTGATTCCCATTGGGGCAATCAGCCCCAGCATTTT	CASSDSHWGNQPQHF
TRBJ2-1	13	.	.	TRBV29-1	TGCAGCGTTGCGGCGGAACTCCACAATGAGCAGTTCTTC	CSVAAELHNEQFF
TRBJ1-5	12	.	.	TRBV7-2	TGTGCCAGCAGCTTAGAGCATCAGCCCCAGCATTTT	CASSLEHQPQHF
TRBJ2-7	15	.	once	TRBV6-5	TGTGCCAGCAGTTACCATCGTCGAGGGGGAGGCGAGCAGTACTTC	CASSYHRRGGGEQYF
TRBJ1-5	19	.	.	TRBV4-1	TGCGCCAGCAGCCCACTATTTGCCCTGGGGGCCGGAGGCAATCAGCCCCAGCATTTT	CASSPLFALGAGGNQPQHF
TRBJ2-5	13	TRBD2	.	TRBV29-1	TGCAGCGTTGATAGGACTAGCGCGGAGACCCAGTACTTC	CSVDRTSAETQYF
TRBJ2-6	14	TRBD1	.	TRBV30	TGTGCCTGGGACAGGGGAGTGGGGGCCAACGTCCTGACTTTC	CAWDRGVGANVLTF
TRBJ1-2	13	.	.	TRBV10-3	TGTGCCATCAGTGAGCGACAGGAAAATGGCTACACCTTC	CAISERQENGYTF
TRBJ1-5	16	TRBD1	.	TRBV6-1	TGTGCCAGCAGTGAATTTGGACAGGCCAACAATCAGCCCCAGCATTTT	CASSEFGQANNQPQHF
TRBJ1-1	13	TRBD1	.	TRBV30	TGTGCCTGGGCCGGGACAGGTTACGAACAAGCTTTCTTT	CAWAGTGYEQAFF
TRBJ1-1	15	TRBD1	.	TRBV30	TGTGCCTGTCCCCGGACAGGTGACATGAACACTGAAGCTTTCTTT	CACPRTGDMNTEAFF
TRBJ2-5	15	.	few	TRBV5-1	TGCGCCAGCAGCATAGGGACCGGTCAACAAGAGACCCAGTACTTC	CASSIGTGQQETQYF
TRBJ2-2	19	.	.	TRBV18	TGTGCCAGCTCACCAATAGTCCCGGCGAAGGACCTGAACACCGGGGAGCTGTTTTTT	CASSPIVPAKDLNTGELFF
TRBJ2-7	16	.	.	TRBV5-1	TGCGCCAGCAGCCCCAAGGCGGCAGCTGGGTCCTACGAGCAGTACTTC	CASSPKAAAGSYEQYF
TRBJ2-1	15	.	.	TRBV11-2	TGTGCCAGCAGCGCCCATCTCCGGGAATTAAGTGAGCAGTTCTTC	CASSAHLRELSEQFF
TRBJ1-3	15	.	.	TRBV7-9	TGTGCCAGCATATCATGGCGTGGCTCTGGAAACACCATATATTTT	CASISWRGSGNTIYF
TRBJ2-7	15	.	.	TRBV5-1	TGCGCCAGCAGCTTGAAGGCGGAAAACATCTACGAGCAGTACTTC	CASSLKAENIYEQYF
TRBJ2-7	12	.	few	TRBV7-9	TGTGCCAGCAGCTTACTAGGGTCCGAGCAGTACTTC	CASSLLGSEQYF
TRBJ2-5	14	.	.	TRBV7-2	TGTGCCAGCAGCCCACAGGGAGGTAGAGAGACCCAGTACTTC	CASSPQGGRETQYF
TRBJ2-3	17	TRBD2	few	TRBV5-1	TGCGCCAGCAGCTTGGCCGGGCTAGCGGGGATCACAGATACGCAGTATTTT	CASSLAGLAGITDTQYF
TRBJ2-7	14	.	.	TRBV6-5	TGTGCCAGCAACCGAGACAGTAGCTCCTACGAGCAGTACTTC	CASNRDSSSYEQYF
TRBJ1-3	15	TRBD1	.	TRBV27	TGTGCCAGCAGCCGAACAGGGGTAGCTGGAAACACCATATATTTT	CASSRTGVAGNTIYF
TRBJ2-7	16	.	once	TRBV4-3	TGCGCCAGCAGCCAAGATCTTAGAGGGGGGAACTACGAGCAGTACTTC	CASSQDLRGGNYEQYF
TRBJ1-2	15	.	once	TRBV6-1	TGTGCCAGCAGCTTTTCGAGCTATCTTAACTATGGCTACACCTTC	CASSFSSYLNYGYTF
TRBJ2-7	11	.	few	TRBV21-1	TGTGCCAGCAGCAAACAGGGCGAGCAGTACTTC	CASSKQGEQYF
TRBJ2-7	13	.	.	TRBV6-1	TGTGCCACCTACAGGGAATCCCCCTACGAGCAGTACTTC	CATYRESPYEQYF
TRBJ1-1	12	.	.	TRBV10-2	TGCGCCAGCGTGGGGGTGAACACTGAAGCTTTCTTT	CASVGVNTEAFF
TRBJ1-2	15	TRBD1	.	TRBV5-1	TGCGCCAGCAGCTTGGGGGACAGGGTATTATATGGCTACACCTTC	CASSLGDRVLYGYTF
TRBJ2-3	14	.	.	TRBV9	TGTGCCAGCAATGGGGGGGCGAGCACAGATACGCAGTATTTT	CASNGGASTDTQYF
TRBJ2-3	15	.	.	TRBV6-6	TGTGCCAGCAGTACCCCACAGGGATGGGGAGATACGCAGTATTTT	CASSTPQGWGDTQYF
TRBJ2-7	14	TRBD1	once	TRBV29-1	TGCAGCGTTGGGGGGACAGCCCTCTCCTACGAGCAGTACTTC	CSVGGTALSYEQYF